These T cell receptor beta chains were read from a single sample in a study of siplizumab effects on memory and regulatory T cells. Using immunoSEQ multiplex PCR, the repertoire was profiled, and TCRdb retains in-frame clones only, with some absent. Among about 100,000 clones listed, roughly 92% were seen once. The sample taken for sequencing was Tregs sorted from blood. These TCRs come from a human donor in good health. Each CDR3 is given with its conserved first and last residue. A D gene is named only where the DNA matches it firmly. Rows give clone size only sometimes, using once, few, many, or a class for an expanded clone.

D: .; V: TRBV5-1; J: TRBJ2-7; size: .; DNA: TGCGCCAGCAGCTTTCAGACGGGAGTTTTGCTCCACGAGCAGTACTTC; CDR3: CASSFQTGVLLHEQYF
D: TRBD2; V: TRBV5-1; J: TRBJ2-2; size: .; DNA: TGCGCCAGCAGCTTCCGTGGGAGGGAGGGAACACGGAGACGCACCGGGGAGCTGTTTTTT; CDR3: CASSFRGREGTRRRTGELFF
D: TRBD2; V: TRBV7-9; J: TRBJ2-7; size: once; DNA: TGTGCCAGCAGCTTAGCTAGCGGGAGTTTGGTTTACGAGCAGTACTTC; CDR3: CASSLASGSLVYEQYF
D: .; V: TRBV15; J: TRBJ1-5; size: .; DNA: TGTGCCACCAGCAGAGATTGGGGGCACGGCCAGCCCCAGCATTTT; CDR3: CATSRDWGHGQPQHF
D: .; V: TRBV19; J: TRBJ2-1; size: .; DNA: TGTGCCAGTAGTATGCGGCAGGGTCACTTCGATGAGCAGTTCTTC; CDR3: CASSMRQGHFDEQFF
D: TRBD1; V: TRBV27; J: TRBJ2-3; size: once; DNA: TGTGCCAGCAGAGGCTTAGGGACGGGACAGACCACAGATACGCAGTATTTT; CDR3: CASRGLGTGQTTDTQYF
D: TRBD1; V: TRBV6-5; J: TRBJ2-5; size: .; DNA: TGTGCCACCAAAATCCCGGGACAGGGGGGGGAGACCCAGTACTTC; CDR3: CATKIPGQGGETQYF
D: .; V: TRBV28; J: TRBJ2-7; size: .; DNA: TGTGCCAGCAGCGGGACTCTTGACGTCCGGCAGTACTTC; CDR3: CASSGTLDVRQYF
D: TRBD2; V: TRBV19; J: TRBJ2-1; size: .; DNA: TGTGCCAGTAGCCCACTAGCGGGAGTAAATGAGCAGTTCTTC; CDR3: CASSPLAGVNEQFF
D: TRBD2; V: TRBV7-8; J: TRBJ2-7; size: .; DNA: TGTGCCAGCAGCTTAGGGGGATCTAGCGGGGACGAGCAGTACTTC; CDR3: CASSLGGSSGDEQYF
D: .; V: TRBV11-3; J: TRBJ2-7; size: .; DNA: TGTGCCAGCAGCTTAGGCAGCTCCTACGAGCAGTACTTC; CDR3: CASSLGSSYEQYF
D: .; V: TRBV27; J: TRBJ1-5; size: .; DNA: TGTGCCAGCAGACAGGGCTTCGATCAGCCCCAGCATTTT; CDR3: CASRQGFDQPQHF
D: .; V: TRBV30; J: TRBJ1-2; size: once; DNA: TGTGCCTGGCGGGTTCTTATCTATGGCTACACCTTC; CDR3: CAWRVLIYGYTF
D: .; V: TRBV5-1; J: TRBJ2-3; size: .; DNA: TGCGCCAGCAGCTTGTCTCGCGGAATTGGGGCAGATACGCAGTATTTT; CDR3: CASSLSRGIGADTQYF
D: .; V: TRBV2; J: TRBJ2-7; size: .; DNA: TGTGCCAGCAGTGCCTTACAGGGCTACGAGCAGTACTTC; CDR3: CASSALQGYEQYF
D: .; V: TRBV19; J: TRBJ2-3; size: .; DNA: .; CDR3: CASSSGGVSTDTQYF
D: TRBD1; V: TRBV11-2; J: TRBJ2-2; size: once; DNA: TGTGCCAGCAGCTTCGACAGGGGGAGGGCCGGGGAGCTGTTTTTT; CDR3: CASSFDRGRAGELFF
D: .; V: TRBV7-9; J: TRBJ2-3; size: .; DNA: TGTGCCAGCAGGGTGAAAGGGAGACTCACAGATACGCAGTATTTT; CDR3: CASRVKGRLTDTQYF
D: TRBD2; V: TRBV28; J: TRBJ2-7; size: once; DNA: TGTGCCAGCAGTTTATGGACTAGCGGGAGTAGGCACGAGCAGTACTTC; CDR3: CASSLWTSGSRHEQYF
D: .; V: TRBV10-1; J: TRBJ2-1; size: .; DNA: TGCGCCAGCAGCGGACAGCTCTACAATGAGCAGTTCTTC; CDR3: CASSGQLYNEQFF